This note documents a single TCR beta chain sequence. The antigen is not known. V lost 0 bases and J lost 4, with 13 bases in between. The CDR3 spans 15 residues. In germline, CDR1 is ENHRY, CDR2 SYGVKD. This sample stems from a study of cytomegalovirus exposure and HLA in healthy donors. Study conclusions and caveats: Later analysis identified several of the most significant clusters that appeared linked to common viral pathogens. Earlier findings revealed that most TCR beta V segments proved productive either about 87% or about 30% of the time. Reportedly, a later analysis found an Asian-associated ancestry cluster had fewer N-insertions than the approximately 700-donor mean.

In the PCR, 60 Vbeta and 13 Jbeta primers were used. Data came from immunoSEQ multiplex PCR; TCRdb stores just in-frame clones and leaves some out. The sample holds 200,000 or so clones, about 88% seen once. The chain combines TRBV10-3 with TRBJ2-7; a weak D match, TRBD1 (6 bases). This clonotype originated in a girl under three years old in good health and CMV-seronegative. Sample: PBMCs. This CDR3 is CAISESTAGVYEQYF. In DNA, the CDR3 is TGTGCCATCAGTGAGTCGACGGCAGGGGTGTACGAGCAGTACTTC.